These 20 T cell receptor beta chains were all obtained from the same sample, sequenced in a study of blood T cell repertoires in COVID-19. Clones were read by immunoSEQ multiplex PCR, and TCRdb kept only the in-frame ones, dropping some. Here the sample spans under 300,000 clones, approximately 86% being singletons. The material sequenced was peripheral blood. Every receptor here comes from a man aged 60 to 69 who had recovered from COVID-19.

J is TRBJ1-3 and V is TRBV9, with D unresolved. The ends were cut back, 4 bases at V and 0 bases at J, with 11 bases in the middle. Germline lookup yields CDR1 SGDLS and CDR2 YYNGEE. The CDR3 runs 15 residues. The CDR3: CASSTRQSSGNTIYF. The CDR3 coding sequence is TGTGCCAGCAGCACACGACAAAGCTCTGGAAACACCATATATTTT.

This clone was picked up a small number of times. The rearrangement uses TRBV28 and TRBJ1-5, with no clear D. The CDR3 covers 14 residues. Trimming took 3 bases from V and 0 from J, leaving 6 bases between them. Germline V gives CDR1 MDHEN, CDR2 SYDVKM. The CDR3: CASSFYSSNQPQHF. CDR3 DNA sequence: TGTGCCAGCAGTTTTTACAGTAGCAATCAGCCCCAGCATTTT. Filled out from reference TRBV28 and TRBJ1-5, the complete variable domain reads DVKVTQSSRYLVKRTGEKVFLECVQDMDHENMFWYRQDPGLGLRLIYFSYDVKMKEKGDIPEGYSVSREKKERFSLILESASTNQTSMYLCASSFYSSNQPQHFGDGTRLSIL.

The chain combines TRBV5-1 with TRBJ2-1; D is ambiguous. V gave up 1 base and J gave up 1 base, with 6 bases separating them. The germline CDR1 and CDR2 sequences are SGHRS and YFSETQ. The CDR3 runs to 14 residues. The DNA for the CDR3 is TGCGCCAGCAGCTTGCCTGTATCCTACAATGAGCAGTTCTTC. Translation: CASSLPVSYNEQFF.

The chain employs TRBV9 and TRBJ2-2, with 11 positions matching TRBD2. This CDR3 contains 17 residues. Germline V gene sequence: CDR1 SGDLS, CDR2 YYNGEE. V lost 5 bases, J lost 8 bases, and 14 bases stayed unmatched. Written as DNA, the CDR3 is TGTGCCAGCAGGGCCACTAGCGGGGGCCCCTCTGGTGGGGAGCTGTTTTTT. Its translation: CASRATSGGPSGGELFF.

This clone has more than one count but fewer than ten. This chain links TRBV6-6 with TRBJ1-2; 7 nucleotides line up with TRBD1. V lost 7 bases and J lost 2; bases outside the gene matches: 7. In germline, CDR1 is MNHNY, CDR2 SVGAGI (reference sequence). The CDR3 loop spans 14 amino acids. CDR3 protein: CASIPGQANYGYTF. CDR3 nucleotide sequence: TGTGCCAGCATTCCCGGACAGGCCAACTATGGCTACACCTTC.

The CDR3 bases are TGTGCCAGCAGCTTAGTAGGAGGAACGGGGTGGGACAATGAGCAGTTCTTC. Translating it yields CASSLVGGTGWDNEQFF. The V gene is TRBV11-2, the J gene TRBJ2-1; D might be TRBD2 (5 bases). The germline V gene encodes CDR1 SGHAT and CDR2 FQNNGV. The CDR3 is 17 residues long. Trimming pared 1 base from V and 5 bases from J, leaving 18 bases between.

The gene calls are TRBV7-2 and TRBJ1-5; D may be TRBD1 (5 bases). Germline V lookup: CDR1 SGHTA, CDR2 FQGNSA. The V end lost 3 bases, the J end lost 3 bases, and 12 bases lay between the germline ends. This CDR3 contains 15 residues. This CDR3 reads CASSFTGGSNQPQHF. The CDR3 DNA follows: TGTGCCAGCAGCTTCACTGGGGGGTCCAATCAGCCCCAGCATTTT.

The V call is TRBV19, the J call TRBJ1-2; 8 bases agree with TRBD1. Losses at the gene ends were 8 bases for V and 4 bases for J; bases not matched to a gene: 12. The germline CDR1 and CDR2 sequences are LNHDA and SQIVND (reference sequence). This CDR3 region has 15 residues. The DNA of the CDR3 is TGTGCCAGTTCTAATACAGGACAGGGCAGCTATGGCTACACCTTC. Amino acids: CASSNTGQGSYGYTF.

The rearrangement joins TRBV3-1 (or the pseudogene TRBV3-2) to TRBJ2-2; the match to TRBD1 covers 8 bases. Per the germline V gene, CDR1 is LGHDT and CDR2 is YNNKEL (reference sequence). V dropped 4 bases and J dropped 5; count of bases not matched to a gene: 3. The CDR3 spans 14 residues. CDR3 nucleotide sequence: TGTGCCAGCAGCCCCCGACAGGGGACCGGGGAGCTGTTTTTT. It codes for CASSPRQGTGELFF.

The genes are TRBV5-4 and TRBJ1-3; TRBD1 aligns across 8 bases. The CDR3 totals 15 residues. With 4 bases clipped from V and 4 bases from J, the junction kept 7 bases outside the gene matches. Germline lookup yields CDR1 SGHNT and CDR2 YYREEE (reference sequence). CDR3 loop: CASSLTRGQGNTIYF. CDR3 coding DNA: TGTGCCAGCAGCCTGACCAGGGGGCAAGGAAACACCATATATTTT.

Written as DNA, the CDR3 is TGCGCCAGCAGCCACTCGCCGGGGGGCCGCACAGATACGCAGTATTTT. Translation: CASSHSPGGRTDTQYF. V is TRBV4-1 and J is TRBJ2-3; D possibly corresponds to TRBD2 (7 bases). Trimming left V 3 bases short and J 1 base short, with 14 bases between. The length of the CDR3 is 16 residues. CDR1 MGHRA and CDR2 YSYEKL come from the germline V gene.

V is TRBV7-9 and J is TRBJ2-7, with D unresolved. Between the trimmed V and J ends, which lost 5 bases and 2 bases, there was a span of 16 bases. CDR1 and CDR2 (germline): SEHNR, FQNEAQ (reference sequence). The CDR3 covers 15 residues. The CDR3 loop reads CASSPEAGKTYEQYF. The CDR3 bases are TGTGCCAGCAGCCCCGAAGCAGGTAAAACCTACGAGCAGTACTTC. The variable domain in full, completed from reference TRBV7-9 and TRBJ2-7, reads DTGVSQNPRHKITKRGQNVTFRCDPISEHNRLYWYRQTLGQGPEFLTYFQNEAQLEKSRLLSDRFSAERPKGSFSTLEIQRTEQGDSAMYLCASSPEAGKTYEQYFGPGTRLTVT.

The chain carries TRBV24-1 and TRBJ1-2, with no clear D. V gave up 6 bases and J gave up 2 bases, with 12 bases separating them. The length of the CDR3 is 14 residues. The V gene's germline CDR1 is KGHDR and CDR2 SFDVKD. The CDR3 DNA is TGTGCCACCAGTCAGACCGGGAAAAACTATGGCTACACCTTC. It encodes CATSQTGKNYGYTF.

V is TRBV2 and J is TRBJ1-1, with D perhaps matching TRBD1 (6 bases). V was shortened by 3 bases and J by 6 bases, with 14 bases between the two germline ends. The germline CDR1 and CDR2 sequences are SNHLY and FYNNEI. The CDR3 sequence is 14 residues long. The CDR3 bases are TGTGCCAGCAGTGATACAGGGTTTCGGGCTGAAGCTTTCTTT. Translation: CASSDTGFRAEAFF.

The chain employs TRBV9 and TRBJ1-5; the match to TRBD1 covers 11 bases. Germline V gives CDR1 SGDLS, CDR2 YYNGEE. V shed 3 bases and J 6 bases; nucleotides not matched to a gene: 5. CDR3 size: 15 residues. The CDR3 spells CASSAGQGAGQPQHF. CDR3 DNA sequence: TGTGCCAGCAGCGCCGGACAGGGGGCAGGTCAGCCCCAGCATTTT.

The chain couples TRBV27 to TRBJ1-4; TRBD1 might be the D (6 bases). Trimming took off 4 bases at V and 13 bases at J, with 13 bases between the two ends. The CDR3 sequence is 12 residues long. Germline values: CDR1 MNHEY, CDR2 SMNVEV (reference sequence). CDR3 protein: CASSSTGNGLFF. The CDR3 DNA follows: TGTGCCAGCAGTTCGACAGGAAATGGACTGTTTTTT. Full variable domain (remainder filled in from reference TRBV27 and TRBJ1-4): EAQVTQNPRYLITVTGKKLTVTCSQNMNHEYMSWYRQDPGLGLRQIYYSMNVEVTDKGDVPEGYKVSRKEKRNFPLILESPSPNQTSLYFCASSSTGNGLFFGSGTQLSVL.

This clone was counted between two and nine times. The CDR3 region is CAISESRSGEQYV. Here the CDR3 DNA reads TGTGCCATCAGTGAATCCAGGTCGGGGGAGCAGTACGTC. The chain carries TRBV10-3 and TRBJ2-7, with a tentative D call TRBD2 (5 bases). Germline lookup yields CDR1 ENHRY and CDR2 SYGVKD. V lost 3 bases and J 7 bases, leaving 13 bases between the germline ends. This CDR3 comprises 13 residues.

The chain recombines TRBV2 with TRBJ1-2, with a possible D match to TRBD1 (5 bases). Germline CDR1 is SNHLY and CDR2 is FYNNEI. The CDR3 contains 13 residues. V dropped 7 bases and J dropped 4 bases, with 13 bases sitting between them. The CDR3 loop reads CASTEGETYGYTF. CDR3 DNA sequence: TGTGCCAGCACCGAAGGGGAAACCTATGGCTACACCTTC.

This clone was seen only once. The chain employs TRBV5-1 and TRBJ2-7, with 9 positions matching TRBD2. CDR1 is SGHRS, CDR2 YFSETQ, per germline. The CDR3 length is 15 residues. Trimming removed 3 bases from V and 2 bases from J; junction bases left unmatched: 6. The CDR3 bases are TGCGCCAGCAGCTCACCGCGGGGGGGTACCTACGAGCAGTACTTC. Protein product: CASSSPRGGTYEQYF.

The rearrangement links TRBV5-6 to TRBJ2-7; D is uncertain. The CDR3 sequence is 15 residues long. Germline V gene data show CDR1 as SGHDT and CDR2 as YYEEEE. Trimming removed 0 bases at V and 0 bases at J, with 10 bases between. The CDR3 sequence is CASSLEWRSSYEQYF. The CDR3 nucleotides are TGTGCCAGCAGCTTGGAGTGGAGAAGCTCCTACGAGCAGTACTTC.